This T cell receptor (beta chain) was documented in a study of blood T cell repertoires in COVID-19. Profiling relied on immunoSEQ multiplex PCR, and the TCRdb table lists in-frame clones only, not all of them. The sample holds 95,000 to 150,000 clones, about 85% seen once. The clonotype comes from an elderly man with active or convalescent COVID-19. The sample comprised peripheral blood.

CDR3: CASSLEGRMAKNIQYF. The CDR3 bases are TGTGCCAGCAGCTTGGAGGGGCGAATGGCCAAAAACATTCAGTACTTC. The chain joins TRBV5-6 to TRBJ2-4; D is perhaps TRBD1 (5 bases). CDR1 is SGHDT and CDR2 is YYEEEE in the germline V gene. The length of the CDR3 is 16 residues. Trimming cost V 0 bases and J 1 base, with 11 bases left between them.